This T cell receptor (beta chain) was obtained from a study of blood T cell repertoires in COVID-19. Study summary: The United States, Italy and Spain were the sources of the acute and convalescent COVID-19 samples. T cells, B-cell-depleted T cells, or PBMCs provided the cDNA or gDNA that served as material.

CDR1 and CDR2 (germline): ENHRY, SYGVKD. The CDR3 has 15 amino acids. The ends lost 3 bases at V and 1 base at J; junction bases unmatched: 6. Authors' methods: Researchers report that nucleated cell counts were estimated from reference gene primer amplification. Sequencing was performed with immunoSEQ multiplex PCR; in TCRdb, only in-frame clones are kept and a portion is missing. V and J calls and clone size are given by that table; D and trimming were obtained from the DNA. The profile shows over 130,000 clones, around 87% of them singletons. A single count supports this clone. The receptor comes from an older woman with active or convalescent COVID-19. This chain links TRBV10-3 with TRBJ2-7; TRBD2 aligns across 7 bases. Sequencing was carried out using peripheral blood. This chain's CDR3 is CAISDRNGGSYEQYF. In DNA form, the CDR3 reads TGTGCCATCAGTGACCGGAACGGGGGGTCCTACGAGCAGTACTTC.